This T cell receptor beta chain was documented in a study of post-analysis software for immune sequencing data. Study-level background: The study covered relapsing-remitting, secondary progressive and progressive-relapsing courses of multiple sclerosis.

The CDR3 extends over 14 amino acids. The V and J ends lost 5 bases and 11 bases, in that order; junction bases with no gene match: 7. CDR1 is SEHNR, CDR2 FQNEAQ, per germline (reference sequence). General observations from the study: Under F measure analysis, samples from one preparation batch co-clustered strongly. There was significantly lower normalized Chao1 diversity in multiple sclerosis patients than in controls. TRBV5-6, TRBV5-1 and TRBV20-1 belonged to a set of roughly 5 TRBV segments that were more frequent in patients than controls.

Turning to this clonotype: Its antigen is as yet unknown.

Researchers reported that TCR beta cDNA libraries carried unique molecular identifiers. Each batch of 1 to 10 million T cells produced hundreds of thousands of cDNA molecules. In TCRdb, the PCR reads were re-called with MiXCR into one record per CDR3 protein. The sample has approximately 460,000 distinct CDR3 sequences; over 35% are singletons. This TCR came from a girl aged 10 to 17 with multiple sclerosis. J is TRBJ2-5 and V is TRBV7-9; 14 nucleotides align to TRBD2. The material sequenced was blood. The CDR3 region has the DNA TGTGCCAGCAGCCGCGGGACTAGCGGGGGTGAGCAGTACTTC. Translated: CASSRGTSGGEQYF. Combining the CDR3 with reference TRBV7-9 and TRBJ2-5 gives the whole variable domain DTGVSQNPRHKITKRGQNVTFRCDPISEHNRLYWYRQTLGQGPEFLTYFQNEAQLEKSRLLSDRFSAERPKGSFSTLEIQRTEQGDSAMYLCASSRGTSGGEQYFGPGTRLLVL.